This T cell receptor (beta chain) derives from a study of blood T cell repertoires in COVID-19. Individuals drawn from approximately 22 US areas were about 18 to 90 years old. What the recovered Cohort 3 donors had was two negative PCRs, clearance, or symptom resolution. CDR1 and CDR2 (germline): SGHRS, YFSETQ. Trimming removed 1 base at V and 0 bases at J, with 7 bases between. This CDR3 is 15 amino acids long. Data came from immunoSEQ multiplex PCR; TCRdb stores just in-frame clones and leaves some out. The table lists 150,000 to 200,000 clones, around 73% of them singletons. The rearrangement uses TRBV5-1 and TRBJ2-2; no reliable D call. The clonotype originates from a woman aged 45-65 years who had recovered from COVID-19. The sequencing sample was made of PBMCs or T cells enriched from blood (not recorded which). CDR3 sequence reads: CASSLSTANTGELFF. The CDR3 DNA sequence: TGCGCCAGCAGCTTGTCAACAGCGAACACCGGGGAGCTGTTTTTT.